Shown below are 17 T cell receptor beta chains from a single sample sequenced in a study of blood T cells in healthy people across ages. Next came a second PCR, run for about 6 to 11 cycles, which used a sample-barcoded 5' primer along with a J-beta primer mix. Using its own MiXCR run on the 5' RACE reads, TCRdb lists one record per CDR3 protein. This table holds 890,000 or so distinct CDR3 sequences, under 80% found once. Sequenced input: blood. The receptors derive from a man aged 25-45 years in good health.

The table lists this clonotype with a few counts. J is TRBJ2-1 and V is TRBV28; 7 bases map to TRBD1. Germline V gives CDR1 MDHEN, CDR2 SYDVKM. V dropped 6 bases and J dropped 4; count of bases not matched to a gene: 9. This CDR3 region has 15 residues. CDR3 coding DNA: TGTGCCAGCAGCCCTTTTTTGGGACAGTACAATGAGCAGTTCTTC. This sequence encodes CASSPFLGQYNEQFF.

The gene calls are TRBV7-8 and TRBJ2-1; 7 bases are a match to TRBD1. The V segment lost 3 bases and the J segment 6 bases; nucleotides outside the gene matches: 14. The germline CDR1 and CDR2 sequences are SGHVS and FQNEAQ. The CDR3 is 17 residues long. CDR3 in amino acids: CASSFLAGGTASNEQFF. CDR3 bases: TGTGCCAGCAGCTTTTTGGCAGGGGGTACAGCCTCCAATGAGCAGTTCTTC.

CDR3 in DNA: TGTGCCAGTGGGACCGGGACAGGGGTCAATGAGCAGTTCTTC. Translation gives CASGTGTGVNEQFF. V gene TRBV6-6 combines with J gene TRBJ2-1; 10 bases are shared with TRBD1. From germline, CDR1 is MNHNY and CDR2 SVGAGI (reference sequence). V lost 9 bases and J lost 6; bases outside the gene matches: 8. There are 14 residues in the CDR3.

With respect to this clonotype: A junction boundary mismatches the germline segment, possibly from a read error. The V and J genes are TRBV15 and TRBJ2-4; the match to TRBD1 covers 7 bases. In germline, CDR1 is LNHNV, CDR2 YYDKDF (reference sequence). This CDR3 contains 15 residues. The CDR3 sequence is CAPSTQGIAKNIQYF. CDR3 DNA: TGTGCCCCCAGCACACAGGGGATCGCCAAAAACATTCAGTACTTC.

The chain has TRBV20-1 and TRBJ1-6; TRBD1 aligns across 9 bases. Germline CDR1 reads DFQATT; CDR2 reads SNEGSKA (reference sequence). The CDR3 consists of 16 residues. Trimming took 0 bases from V and 6 from J; bases not matched to a gene: 6. The CDR3 DNA reads as TGCAGTGCTAGAGATCCGGGGGACAGGGTTAATTCACCCCTCCACTTT. Translated: CSARDPGDRVNSPLHF.

The CDR3 protein is CASSYSRGGYGYTF. CDR3 coding DNA: TGTGCCAGCAGTTACTCAAGGGGCGGCTATGGCTACACCTTC. The chain has TRBV6-5 and TRBJ1-2, with a weak D call TRBD1 (5 bases). The CDR3 runs to 14 residues. CDR1 and CDR2 (germline): MNHEY, SVGAGI. Trimming cost V 0 bases and J 4 bases, with 9 bases left between them.

This clonotype showed up many times. The V gene is TRBV5-1, the J gene TRBJ2-3; D remains unclear. This CDR3 contains 14 residues. V was clipped by 0 bases and J by 1 base, with 6 bases between them. The V gene's germline CDR1 is SGHRS and CDR2 YFSETQ. In DNA, the CDR3 is TGCGCCAGCAGCTTGGAAGCAGGCACAGATACGCAGTATTTT. It encodes CASSLEAGTDTQYF.

V usage is TRBV5-1 and J usage is TRBJ2-5, with a weak D call TRBD2 (7 bases). The J call may not be correct, given that the DNA end is closer to TRBJ2-7. CDR3 length: 14 residues. Germline V gene sequence: CDR1 SGHRS, CDR2 YFSETQ. CDR3 sequence: CASSPGGPLNEQYF. CDR3 nucleotide sequence: TGCGCCAGCAGTCCGGGGGGCCCCCTGAACGAGCAGTACTTC.

The genes are TRBV28 and TRBJ1-6, with 9 nucleotides matching TRBD1. The CDR3 has 19 amino acids. V was clipped by 2 bases and J by 8 bases; unmatched bases: 16. Germline loops: CDR1 MDHEN, CDR2 SYDVKM. The CDR3 DNA follows: TGTGCCAGCAGTTTACTTTTTGATCATTCGGGACAGGGCCATTCACCCCTCCACTTT. Translation: CASSLLFDHSGQGHSPLHF. The full variable domain, with the rest looked up from reference TRBV28 and TRBJ1-6, is DVKVTQSSRYLVKRTGEKVFLECVQDMDHENMFWYRQDPGLGLRLIYFSYDVKMKEKGDIPEGYSVSREKKERFSLILESASTNQTSMYLCASSLLFDHSGQGHSPLHFGNGTRLTVT.

The genes are TRBV7-2 and TRBJ2-7; D remains unclear. The germline V and J ends were trimmed by 6 bases and 0 bases, with 21 bases remaining between them. The CDR3 runs to 17 residues. Germline-derived CDR1 and CDR2 are SGHTA and FQGNSA. DNA of the CDR3: TGTGCCAGCAGGGGTACCCAAGGCAGGTCGAGCTCCTACGAGCAGTACTTC. This sequence encodes CASRGTQGRSSSYEQYF.

This chain joins TRBV4-3 and TRBJ2-1; 8 nucleotides align to TRBD2. Germline CDR1 is LGHNA and CDR2 is YSLEER. This CDR3 has 16 amino acids. V shed 0 bases, J shed 7 bases, and the junction held 8 bases outside the gene matches. Here the CDR3 reads CASSQDPRGGLNEQFF. The CDR3 DNA is TGCGCCAGCAGCCAAGATCCCCGGGGGGGCCTTAATGAGCAGTTCTTC.

There are a few counts of this clonotype. This chain joins TRBV6-5 and TRBJ2-3; 9 bases are a match to TRBD1. Unmatched junction bases numbered 7, after V lost 6 bases and J lost 3 bases. The CDR3 has 15 residues. CDR1 and CDR2 from the germline V gene are MNHEY and SVGAGI. The CDR3 spells CASRTSGTGTDTQYF. Here the CDR3 DNA reads TGTGCCAGCAGAACGTCCGGGACAGGGACAGATACGCAGTATTTT.

Concerning this clonotype itself: Germline and junction disagree at one end, which may indicate a read error. The chain combines TRBV29-1 with TRBJ1-2; unclear D gene. The germline V gene encodes CDR1 SQVTM and CDR2 ANQGSEA. The CDR3 is made up of 11 amino acids. CDR3 coding DNA: TGCGGCGTCGAATGGGCCGTCGGTTACACCTTC. Amino acids: CGVEWAVGYTF.

The CDR3 reads CASSFPHSYEQYF. CDR3 nucleotides: TGTGCCAGCAGCTTCCCCCACTCCTACGAGCAGTACTTC. This chain links TRBV11-2 with TRBJ2-7; D not certain. Germline loops: CDR1 SGHAT, CDR2 FQNNGV. This CDR3 is 13 amino acids long. The V gene lost 3 bases and the J gene lost 0 bases, with 6 bases spanning the gap.

The rearrangement joins TRBV12-3 or TRBV12-4 to TRBJ1-1, with 7 bases matching TRBD1. The CDR3 sequence is 15 residues long. J lost 8 bases, V lost 5 bases, and 14 bases had no gene match. CDR3: CASSGNRGLGTEAFF. In DNA form, the CDR3 reads TGTGCCAGCAGTGGGAACAGGGGCTTAGGAACAGAAGCTTTCTTT.

The rearrangement joins TRBV5-1 to TRBJ2-3, with D tentatively TRBD1 (6 bases). The ends were cut back, 0 bases at V and 5 bases at J, with 10 bases in the middle. Germline V gene sequence: CDR1 SGHRS, CDR2 YFSETQ. The CDR3 is 14 amino acids. CDR3 bases: TGCGCCAGCAGCTTGGGGGGGCTCAAAGATACGCAGTATTTT. Protein product: CASSLGGLKDTQYF.

This clonotype has just a few counts. The J gene is TRBJ2-1, the V gene TRBV12-3 or TRBV12-4; D gene ambiguous. This CDR3 has 14 residues. Trimming took off 0 bases at V and 2 bases at J, with 5 bases between the two ends. In DNA form, the CDR3 reads TGTGCCAGCAGTTTAGCCCCAACCTACAATGAGCAGTTCTTC. It codes for CASSLAPTYNEQFF.